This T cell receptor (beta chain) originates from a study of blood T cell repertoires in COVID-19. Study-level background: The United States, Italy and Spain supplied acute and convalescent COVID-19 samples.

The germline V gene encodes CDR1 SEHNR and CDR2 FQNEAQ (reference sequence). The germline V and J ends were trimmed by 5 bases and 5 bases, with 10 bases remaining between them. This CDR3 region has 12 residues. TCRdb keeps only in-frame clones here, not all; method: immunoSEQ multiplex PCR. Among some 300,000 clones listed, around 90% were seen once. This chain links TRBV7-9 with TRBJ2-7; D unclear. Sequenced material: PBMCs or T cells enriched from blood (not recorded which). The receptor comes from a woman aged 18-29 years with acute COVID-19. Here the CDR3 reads CASSQKINEQYF. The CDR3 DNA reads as TGTGCCAGCAGCCAGAAAATTAACGAGCAGTACTTC.